This record covers a single TCR beta chain. This sample is drawn from a study of blood T cell repertoires in COVID-19. Study as a whole: Samples came from the United States, Italy and Spain, spanning acute and convalescent COVID-19. T cells, B-cell-depleted T cells, or PBMCs provided the cDNA or gDNA that served as material.

The authors' processing: The assay estimated nucleated cells by amplifying reference gene primers. This table comes from immunoSEQ multiplex PCR, and its TCRdb copy is limited to in-frame clones, with some not included. V, J and clone size derive from that table, while D and trimming were established from the DNA sequence. Here the sample spans roughly 49,000 clones, about nine tenths being singletons. The CDR3 contains 15 residues. Germline CDR1 KGHSY, CDR2 FQNENV. V lost 0 bases to trimming and J lost 3 bases; unmatched junction nucleotides: 0. Sequencing was performed on peripheral blood. The source of this sequence is a man aged 50-60 years with active COVID-19. The chain combines TRBV16 with TRBJ2-1, with TRBD2 matching over 9 bases. CDR3 DNA: TGTGCCAGCAGCCAATCTAGCGGGAGCTACAATGAGCAGTTCTTC. The encoded protein is CASSQSSGSYNEQFF.